The 11 T cell receptor beta chains reported below all come from one sample, sequenced in a study of control samples from healthy donors and cancer patients. Data came from immunoSEQ multiplex PCR; TCRdb stores just in-frame clones and leaves some out. The data hold some 95,000 clones, with approximately 80% observed a single time. The sequenced sample was blood. All receptors derive from a woman in her 30s in good health.

The rearrangement links TRBV30 to TRBJ2-2; the D gene is possibly TRBD2 (5 bases). Trimming removed 0 bases at V and 6 bases at J, with 11 bases between. The CDR3 loop spans 14 amino acids. Germline CDR1 is GTSNPN and CDR2 is SVGIG (reference sequence). The CDR3 reads CAWSVLGVAGELFF. The CDR3 DNA follows: TGTGCCTGGAGTGTACTGGGAGTGGCCGGGGAGCTGTTTTTT.

The V and J genes are TRBV21-1 and TRBJ1-1. TRBV21-1 is an annotated pseudogene. The CDR3 totals 14 residues. The CDR3 spells CASLGATVNTEAFF. CDR3 sequence (DNA): TGTGCCAGCCTCGGAGCCACGGTGAACACTGAAGCTTTCTTT.

The chain links TRBV3-1 (or the pseudogene TRBV3-2) to TRBJ1-1, with a possible D match to TRBD1 (6 bases). V gave up 4 bases and J gave up 6 bases, with 9 bases separating them. The CDR3 sequence is 12 residues long. Germline V gene sequence: CDR1 LGHDT, CDR2 YNNKEL (reference sequence). CDR3 bases: TGTGCCAGCAGCCCTCAGGGGTCTGAAGCTTTCTTT. Protein product: CASSPQGSEAFF.

The rearrangement uses TRBV5-4 and TRBJ1-1, with TRBD1 as a possible D gene (5 bases). Trimming shortened V by 0 bases and J by 10 bases, and 10 bases separated the two germline ends. This CDR3 contains 12 residues. The V gene's germline CDR1 is SGHNT and CDR2 YYREEE (reference sequence). CDR3 sequence (DNA): TGTGCCAGCAGCTTGGAAGGCAGGGTAGCTTTCTTT. Its protein product is CASSLEGRVAFF.

The chain combines TRBV7-9 with TRBJ1-4, with D perhaps TRBD1 (5 bases). CDR1 is SEHNR and CDR2 is FQNEAQ in the germline V gene (reference sequence). V lost 5 bases and J 2 bases, leaving 9 bases between the germline ends. The CDR3 extends over 14 amino acids. The CDR3 DNA reads TGTGCCAGCAGCCCCCGGGGGACTAATGAAAAACTGTTTTTT. Amino acid sequence: CASSPRGTNEKLFF.

This clone came up a few times. The chain uses TRBV29-1 and TRBJ1-5; perhaps TRBD1 as D (5 bases). Trimming left V 5 bases short and J 0 bases short, with 20 bases between. Germline V gene data show CDR1 as SQVTM and CDR2 as ANQGSEA. This CDR3 has 17 amino acids. Here the CDR3 reads CSVTIGPEGYSNQPQHF. CDR3 coding DNA: TGCAGCGTTACGATAGGGCCGGAGGGGTATAGCAATCAGCCCCAGCATTTT. Full variable domain (missing parts from reference TRBV29-1 and TRBJ1-5): SAVISQKPSRDICQRGTSLTIQCQVDSQVTMMFWYRQQPGQSLTLIATANQGSEATYESGFVIDKFPISRPNLTFSTLTVSNMSPEDSSIYLCSVTIGPEGYSNQPQHFGDGTRLSIL.

The chain carries TRBV10-1 and TRBJ2-1, with unresolved D. This CDR3 is built from 14 residues. From germline, CDR1 is WNHNN and CDR2 SYGVQD (reference sequence). Trimming stripped 4 bases from V and 0 bases from J, with 7 bases between. CDR3 in amino acids: CASSGRSSYNEQFF. CDR3 sequence (DNA): TGCGCCAGCAGTGGCCGGAGCTCCTACAATGAGCAGTTCTTC.

The CDR3 DNA reads as TGTGCCAGCAGCTTATATCCAGGGACGGAAGAGACCCAGTACTTC. Its translation: CASSLYPGTEETQYF. The rearrangement links TRBV7-3 to TRBJ2-5; D tentatively reads TRBD1 or TRBD2 (5 bases each). V lost 2 bases and J 3 bases, leaving 13 bases between the germline ends. Germline V gene lookup returns CDR1 SGHTA and CDR2 FQGTGA. CDR3 length: 15 residues.

There are a few counts of this clone. This sequence joins TRBV12-3 or TRBV12-4 and TRBJ1-1, with unresolved D. V was cut by 7 bases and J by 4 bases, with 10 bases left in between. CDR3 length: 12 amino acids. CDR3 protein: CASKRAGTEAFF. The CDR3 DNA is TGTGCCAGCAAGAGAGCGGGCACTGAAGCTTTCTTT.

The genes are TRBV14 and TRBJ2-7; D unresolved. Trimming pared 4 bases from V and 1 base from J, leaving 14 bases between. From germline, CDR1 is SGHDN and CDR2 FVKESK. The CDR3 is 15 residues long. The CDR3 DNA reads as TGTGCCAGCAGCCCGTGGACGGCCTCTTCCTACGAGCAGTACTTC. Its translation: CASSPWTASSYEQYF. Together with reference TRBV14 and TRBJ2-7, the CDR3 gives the full variable domain: EAGVTQFPSHSVIEKGQTVTLRCDPISGHDNLYWYRRVMGKEIKFLLHFVKESKQDESGMPNNRFLAERTGGTYSTLKVQPAELEDSGVYFCASSPWTASSYEQYFGPGTRLTVT.

J is TRBJ2-7 and V is TRBV11-2; D might be TRBD2 (6 bases). Trimming took off 5 bases at V and 0 bases at J, with 14 bases between the two ends. The CDR3 is 15 amino acids. Germline CDR1 and CDR2: SGHAT and FQNNGV. CDR3 bases: TGTGCCAGCAGCAAAGGGACTTCAAGCTCCTACGAGCAGTACTTC. It encodes CASSKGTSSSYEQYF.